A selection of T cell receptor beta chains follows, all from one sample in a study of blood T cell repertoires in COVID-19. Assay: immunoSEQ multiplex PCR; the TCRdb copy retains only in-frame clones and omits some. The data contain over 250,000 clones, roughly 87% of them singletons. Sequencing used PBMCs or T cells enriched from blood (not recorded which). The source of these receptors is a woman aged 18-29 years who had recovered from COVID-19. The CDR3 runs from the conserved cysteine through the conserved F or W. D genes are given only for firm matches. Size is stated for part of the rows, as once, few or many counts, or as a class when the clone is expanded.

v_call: TRBV7-9
j_call: TRBJ2-1
d_call: TRBD2
clone_size: NA
cdr3_aa: CASSYGLAGVSYNEQFF
cdr3_nt: TGTGCCAGCAGCTATGGACTAGCGGGAGTTTCCTACAATGAGCAGTTCTTC

v_call: TRBV28
j_call: TRBJ2-6
d_call: TRBD1
clone_size: NA
cdr3_aa: CASSLWTGPVGANVLTF
cdr3_nt: TGTGCCAGCAGTTTGTGGACAGGGCCGGTTGGGGCCAACGTCCTGACTTTC

v_call: TRBV7-6
j_call: TRBJ1-2
d_call: NA
clone_size: NA
cdr3_aa: CASSPGNYGYTF
cdr3_nt: TGTGCCAGCAGCCCCGGGAACTATGGCTACACCTTC

v_call: TRBV19
j_call: TRBJ2-3
d_call: NA
clone_size: NA
cdr3_aa: CASSTGYDTQYF
cdr3_nt: TGTGCCAGTAGTACAGGTTACGATACGCAGTATTTT

v_call: TRBV5-4
j_call: TRBJ2-7
d_call: TRBD1
clone_size: once
cdr3_aa: CASSLRTGVNEQYF
cdr3_nt: TGTGCCAGCAGCTTAAGGACAGGGGTGAACGAGCAGTACTTC

v_call: TRBV5-1
j_call: TRBJ1-4
d_call: TRBD1
clone_size: NA
cdr3_aa: CASSITGAREKLFF
cdr3_nt: TGCGCCAGCAGCATTACAGGGGCCAGGGAAAAACTGTTTTTT

v_call: TRBV23-1
j_call: TRBJ2-5
d_call: TRBD1
clone_size: few
cdr3_aa: CASMLGQPGETQYF
cdr3_nt: TGCGCCAGCATGTTGGGACAGCCAGGAGAGACCCAGTACTTC

v_call: TRBV3-1/TRBV3-2
j_call: TRBJ2-5
d_call: NA
clone_size: NA
cdr3_aa: CASSHPYVLTRQARQETQYF
cdr3_nt: TGTGCCAGCAGCCACCCATACGTTCTCACCAGACAGGCTCGGCAAGAGACCCAGTACTTC

v_call: TRBV4-2
j_call: TRBJ1-4
d_call: NA
clone_size: NA
cdr3_aa: CASSQDMAFYEKLFF
cdr3_nt: TGTGCCAGCAGCCAAGACATGGCATTCTATGAAAAACTGTTTTTT

v_call: TRBV3-1/TRBV3-2
j_call: TRBJ2-7
d_call: TRBD2
clone_size: NA
cdr3_aa: CASSQLQLASSYEQYF
cdr3_nt: TGTGCCAGCAGCCAATTGCAACTAGCGAGCTCCTACGAGCAGTACTTC

v_call: TRBV4-1
j_call: TRBJ2-1
d_call: TRBD2
clone_size: NA
cdr3_aa: CASSLLPGGEGYNEQFF
cdr3_nt: TGCGCCAGCAGCCTTTTACCCGGGGGGGAAGGTTACAATGAGCAGTTCTTC

v_call: TRBV6-5
j_call: TRBJ1-1
d_call: NA
clone_size: NA
cdr3_aa: CASTKEGYGVTEAFF
cdr3_nt: TGTGCCAGCACCAAGGAGGGGTATGGTGTCACTGAAGCTTTCTTT

v_call: TRBV19
j_call: TRBJ1-1
d_call: NA
clone_size: NA
cdr3_aa: CASSDHVRRLGLKAFF
cdr3_nt: TGTGCCAGTAGTGACCATGTACGCCGACTGGGTCTGAAAGCTTTCTTT

v_call: TRBV5-1
j_call: TRBJ1-4
d_call: NA
clone_size: NA
cdr3_aa: CASSVSGSPDEKLFF
cdr3_nt: TGCGCCAGCAGCGTTTCCGGGTCTCCTGATGAAAAACTGTTTTTT

v_call: TRBV13
j_call: TRBJ1-2
d_call: NA
clone_size: few
cdr3_aa: CASSQQSSGPLYGYTF
cdr3_nt: TGTGCCAGCAGCCAGCAGTCTTCAGGTCCCCTCTATGGCTACACCTTC

v_call: TRBV28
j_call: TRBJ2-1
d_call: TRBD2
clone_size: NA
cdr3_aa: CASSLRAGGFYNEQFF
cdr3_nt: TGTGCCAGCAGTTTACGAGCGGGGGGGTTCTACAATGAGCAGTTCTTC

v_call: TRBV24-1
j_call: TRBJ2-1
d_call: TRBD1
clone_size: NA
cdr3_aa: CATSDLGRTGARFEQFF
cdr3_nt: TGTGCCACCAGTGATTTAGGGCGGACAGGGGCTCGGTTTGAGCAGTTCTTC

v_call: TRBV5-5
j_call: TRBJ2-7
d_call: NA
clone_size: NA
cdr3_aa: CASSLRPGGSYEQYF
cdr3_nt: TGTGCCAGCAGCTTGCGGCCAGGGGGGTCCTACGAGCAGTACTTC

v_call: TRBV19
j_call: TRBJ2-7
d_call: NA
clone_size: NA
cdr3_aa: CASSIRPAVDPNEQYF
cdr3_nt: TGTGCCAGTAGTATCCGCCCAGCGGTGGATCCCAACGAGCAGTACTTC

v_call: TRBV2
j_call: TRBJ1-5
d_call: NA
clone_size: NA
cdr3_aa: CASSPDGKPNQPQHF
cdr3_nt: TGTGCCAGCAGTCCGGACGGGAAACCCAATCAGCCCCAGCATTTT

v_call: TRBV3-1/TRBV3-2
j_call: TRBJ1-1
d_call: NA
clone_size: NA
cdr3_aa: CASSQGRSLRGTEAFF
cdr3_nt: TGTGCCAGCAGCCAAGGGCGTAGCTTGCGGGGCACTGAAGCTTTCTTT

v_call: TRBV28
j_call: TRBJ1-6
d_call: NA
clone_size: once
cdr3_aa: CASSLFSPPLHF
cdr3_nt: TGTGCCAGCAGTTTATTCTCCCCACCCCTCCACTTT

v_call: TRBV5-4
j_call: TRBJ1-1
d_call: NA
clone_size: once
cdr3_aa: CASSPDKVGAFF
cdr3_nt: TGTGCCAGCAGCCCGGACAAAGTCGGGGCTTTCTTT

v_call: TRBV19
j_call: TRBJ2-7
d_call: TRBD1
clone_size: once
cdr3_aa: CASSIAGSLTGSFYEQYF
cdr3_nt: TGTGCCAGTAGTATAGCGGGCTCCCTGACAGGGTCCTTCTACGAGCAGTACTTC

v_call: TRBV27
j_call: TRBJ1-2
d_call: NA
clone_size: NA
cdr3_aa: CASSLGGVYGYTF
cdr3_nt: TGTGCCAGCAGTTTAGGAGGGGTCTATGGCTACACCTTC

v_call: TRBV7-2
j_call: TRBJ1-2
d_call: NA
clone_size: NA
cdr3_aa: CASSLRQIGSTNYGYTF
cdr3_nt: TGTGCCAGCAGCCTGAGACAGATCGGTTCGACTAACTATGGCTACACCTTC

v_call: TRBV10-3
j_call: TRBJ1-2
d_call: NA
clone_size: NA
cdr3_aa: CAISEPTGKGYYGYTF
cdr3_nt: TGTGCCATCAGTGAGCCCACAGGGAAGGGCTACTATGGCTACACCTTC

v_call: TRBV25-1
j_call: TRBJ1-2
d_call: TRBD1
clone_size: once
cdr3_aa: CASSAPGQGRANYGYTF
cdr3_nt: TGTGCCAGCAGTGCCCCAGGACAGGGAAGAGCTAACTATGGCTACACCTTC

v_call: TRBV7-9
j_call: TRBJ1-3
d_call: NA
clone_size: NA
cdr3_aa: CASSSGEGRYSGNTIYF
cdr3_nt: TGTGCCAGCAGCTCCGGGGAGGGACGGTACTCTGGAAACACCATATATTTT

v_call: TRBV12-3/TRBV12-4
j_call: TRBJ2-5
d_call: TRBD1
clone_size: once
cdr3_aa: CASTQGAEETQYF
cdr3_nt: TGTGCCAGCACCCAGGGGGCGGAAGAGACCCAGTACTTC

v_call: TRBV2
j_call: TRBJ1-1
d_call: TRBD1
clone_size: NA
cdr3_aa: CASTRDRLNTEAFF
cdr3_nt: TGTGCCAGCACCAGGGACAGGCTGAACACTGAAGCTTTCTTT

v_call: TRBV12-3/TRBV12-4
j_call: TRBJ1-2
d_call: NA
clone_size: NA
cdr3_aa: CASSLRSSGYTF
cdr3_nt: TGTGCCAGCAGTTTAAGGAGTTCTGGCTACACCTTC

v_call: TRBV6-2/TRBV6-3
j_call: TRBJ2-5
d_call: TRBD1
clone_size: NA
cdr3_aa: CASSYSQDRALGETQYF
cdr3_nt: TGTGCCAGCAGTTACTCGCAAGACAGGGCCCTCGGAGAGACCCAGTACTTC

v_call: TRBV27
j_call: TRBJ2-1
d_call: NA
clone_size: NA
cdr3_aa: CASSLGLLDYNEQFF
cdr3_nt: TGTGCCAGCAGTTTGGGGCTACTCGACTACAATGAGCAGTTCTTC

v_call: TRBV20-1
j_call: TRBJ2-1
d_call: NA
clone_size: NA
cdr3_aa: CSARDLDEQFF
cdr3_nt: TGCAGTGCTAGAGATCTAGATGAGCAGTTCTTC

v_call: TRBV25-1
j_call: TRBJ2-5
d_call: NA
clone_size: NA
cdr3_aa: CASSESYGPETQYF
cdr3_nt: TGTGCCAGCAGTGAATCGTATGGCCCAGAGACCCAGTACTTC

v_call: TRBV3-1/TRBV3-2
j_call: TRBJ1-2
d_call: NA
clone_size: NA
cdr3_aa: CASRTKSGPAPYGYTF
cdr3_nt: TGTGCCAGCAGGACCAAGTCAGGCCCCGCGCCCTATGGCTACACCTTC

v_call: TRBV29-1
j_call: TRBJ1-4
d_call: NA
clone_size: NA
cdr3_aa: CSVDSGLSEKLFF
cdr3_nt: TGCAGCGTTGATTCGGGTTTATCTGAAAAACTGTTTTTT

v_call: TRBV9
j_call: TRBJ2-3
d_call: NA
clone_size: NA
cdr3_aa: CASSVGADSTDTQYF
cdr3_nt: TGTGCCAGCAGCGTAGGGGCGGACTCGACAGATACGCAGTATTTT

v_call: TRBV14
j_call: TRBJ1-6
d_call: NA
clone_size: NA
cdr3_aa: CASSQELSSPLHF
cdr3_nt: TGTGCCAGCAGCCAAGAACTGTCTTCACCCCTCCACTTT

v_call: TRBV7-8
j_call: TRBJ1-6
d_call: TRBD1
clone_size: NA
cdr3_aa: CASSLAAGGAYNSPLHF
cdr3_nt: TGTGCCAGCAGCTTAGCCGCAGGGGGCGCCTATAATTCACCCCTCCACTTT

v_call: TRBV18
j_call: TRBJ1-5
d_call: NA
clone_size: NA
cdr3_aa: CASSPSGDNQPQHF
cdr3_nt: TGTGCCAGCTCACCATCGGGGGACAATCAGCCCCAGCATTTT

v_call: TRBV7-8
j_call: TRBJ2-5
d_call: NA
clone_size: NA
cdr3_aa: CASSRREFQETQYF
cdr3_nt: TGTGCCAGCAGCCGCCGGGAATTTCAAGAGACCCAGTACTTC

v_call: TRBV6-4
j_call: TRBJ1-1
d_call: NA
clone_size: NA
cdr3_aa: CAFRRVSGTEAFF
cdr3_nt: TGTGCCTTCCGCCGGGTCTCAGGGACTGAAGCTTTCTTT

v_call: TRBV3-1/TRBV3-2
j_call: TRBJ1-3
d_call: NA
clone_size: NA
cdr3_aa: CASSQDTGFSGNTIYF
cdr3_nt: TGTGCCAGCAGCCAAGATACGGGATTCTCTGGAAACACCATATATTTT

v_call: TRBV28
j_call: TRBJ1-1
d_call: TRBD1
clone_size: NA
cdr3_aa: CASSDVGQITEAFF
cdr3_nt: TGTGCCAGCAGTGACGTGGGACAGATCACTGAAGCTTTCTTT